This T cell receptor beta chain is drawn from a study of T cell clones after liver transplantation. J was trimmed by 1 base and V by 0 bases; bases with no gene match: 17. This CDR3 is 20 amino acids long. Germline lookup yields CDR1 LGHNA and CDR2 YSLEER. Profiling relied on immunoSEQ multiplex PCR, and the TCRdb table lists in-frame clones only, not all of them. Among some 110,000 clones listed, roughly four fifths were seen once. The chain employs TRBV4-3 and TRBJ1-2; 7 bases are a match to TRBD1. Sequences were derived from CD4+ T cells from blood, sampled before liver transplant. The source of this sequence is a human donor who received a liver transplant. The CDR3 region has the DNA TGCGCCAGCAGCCAAGATACCGCGGGCCAGACAGGGAGGGTTAACTATGGCTACACCTTC. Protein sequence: CASSQDTAGQTGRVNYGYTF.